This TCR beta chain came from a study of blood T cell repertoires in COVID-19. This CDR3 is built from 11 residues. Germline V gene lookup returns CDR1 SGHAT and CDR2 FQNNGV. Original methodology: Amplifying reference gene primers gave estimates of nucleated cell counts. The method was immunoSEQ multiplex PCR; TCRdb's version includes in-frame clones alone and lacks a portion of them. Clone size and the V and J calls come from that table; the DNA yielded D and trimming. In the table there are around 170,000 clones, about four fifths of which are singletons. Worth noting for this clone: The junction departs from the called germline gene at one end, perhaps through a read error.

The material sequenced was peripheral blood. This chain joins TRBV11-2 and TRBJ2-7; the D is unclear. This receptor was obtained from an elderly woman with acute or convalescent COVID-19. As DNA, the CDR3 is TGTGCCAGCAGCTTAGCCCTGGCTCCCGACTTC. Its translation: CASSLALAPDF.